A single sample is the source of the 27 T cell receptor beta chains below, sequenced in a study of neoadjuvant anti-PD-1 for oral cavity cancer. Using immunoSEQ multiplex PCR, the repertoire was profiled, and TCRdb retains in-frame clones only, with some absent. The sample records around 68,000 clones, about 86% being singletons. Documented time point: after neoadjuvant nivolumab, at surgical resection. The sample in question was PBMCs, obtained after nivolumab (anti-PD-1) treatment. The receptor set was obtained from a person aged 35 to 85 with oral cavity squamous cell carcinoma.

This clone turned up a few times. The rearrangement uses TRBV5-8 and TRBJ1-5; D is uncertain. Germline-derived CDR1 and CDR2 are SGHTS and YDEGEE. V lost 6 bases and J lost 9, with 10 bases in between. The CDR3 consists of 11 residues. CDR3 nucleotide sequence: TGTGCCAGCACCATCTCAGGGCCCCAGCATTTT. This codes for CASTISGPQHF.

The chain links TRBV27 to TRBJ2-7; D tentatively fits TRBD1 or TRBD2 (5 bases each). V lost 5 bases and J lost 4, with 18 bases in between. Germline V CDR1 and CDR2: MNHEY, SMNVEV (reference sequence). The CDR3 covers 15 residues. DNA of the CDR3: TGTGCCAGCAGTCCGCCGGGACGAAGAGGATACGAGCAGTACTTC. It codes for CASSPPGRRGYEQYF.

In its sample, this clone was seen a few times. The J gene is TRBJ1-5, the V gene TRBV2, with D possibly matching TRBD1 (6 bases). Looked up from germline, CDR1 is SNHLY and CDR2 is FYNNEI. The length of the CDR3 is 14 residues. V was cut by 2 bases and J by 5 bases, with 10 bases left in between. CDR3 sequence (DNA): TGTGCCAGCAGTGAAAGGACAGAGGATCAGCCCCAGCATTTT. Protein: CASSERTEDQPQHF.

This chain links TRBV19 with TRBJ2-1; 8 nucleotides agree with TRBD2. The CDR3 covers 14 residues. The ends lost 11 bases at V and 7 bases at J; junction bases unmatched: 13. Per germline, CDR1 LNHDA and CDR2 SQIVND (reference sequence). The CDR3 is CASKVVAGKNEQFF. In DNA, the CDR3 is TGTGCCTCCAAAGTGGTAGCGGGGAAAAATGAGCAGTTCTTC.

The chain links TRBV7-8 to TRBJ2-1; 8 positions agree with TRBD2. Per the germline V gene, CDR1 is SGHVS and CDR2 is FQNEAQ. With V trimmed by 6 bases and J by 1 base, 11 bases remained unmatched. This CDR3 region has 17 residues. DNA for the CDR3: TGTGCCAGCAGGAGGCAGGCTAGCGGGTTATCCTACAATGAGCAGTTCTTC. It yields the protein CASRRQASGLSYNEQFF.

The chain employs TRBV6-5 and TRBJ1-1; the D is unclear. Trimming pared 8 bases from V and 5 bases from J, leaving 9 bases between. The CDR3 has 11 amino acids. The V gene's germline CDR1 is MNHEY and CDR2 SVGAGI. CDR3 coding DNA: TGTGCCAGCCGAAGGAGTACTGAAGCTTTCTTT. It specifies CASRRSTEAFF.

The J gene is TRBJ2-1, the V gene TRBV5-1; maybe TRBD2 (5 bases). In germline, CDR1 is SGHRS, CDR2 YFSETQ. The CDR3 is 17 residues long. The V and J ends lost 1 base and 2 bases respectively, with 16 bases between them. The DNA of the CDR3 is TGCGCCAGCAGCTTGCGAGGGTCCCCACTAACCTACAATGAGCAGTTCTTC. Translating it yields CASSLRGSPLTYNEQFF.

This sequence joins TRBV19 and TRBJ2-1; 9 positions agree with TRBD1. V shed 7 bases and J 6 bases; nucleotides not matched to a gene: 13. Germline assignment: CDR1 LNHDA and CDR2 SQIVND (reference sequence). The CDR3 totals 16 residues. CDR3 nucleotide sequence: TGTGCCAGTACCTTCTCATACAGGGGGCCGGGCAATGAGCAGTTCTTC. This encodes CASTFSYRGPGNEQFF.

The CDR3 bases are TGTGCCATCAGTGAGTCCGGGGGAACTGAAGCTTTCTTT. The encoded protein is CAISESGGTEAFF. The chain is built from TRBV10-3 and TRBJ1-1; perhaps TRBD1 as D (5 bases). The germline V gene has CDR1 ENHRY and CDR2 SYGVKD. The CDR3 is made up of 13 amino acids. V lost 0 bases and J 5 bases, leaving 7 bases between the germline ends.

This rearrangement joins TRBV7-2 to TRBJ1-5; D unclear. The CDR3 is 18 amino acids. Germline CDR1 and CDR2: SGHTA and FQGNSA. V was shortened by 1 base and J by 3 bases, with 19 bases between the two germline ends. Here the CDR3 reads CASSLGSGPGYYNQPQHF. The CDR3 DNA is TGTGCCAGCAGCTTAGGGTCTGGGCCGGGATACTACAATCAGCCCCAGCATTTT.

This clone showed up just once. The chain uses TRBV1 and TRBJ2-3; TRBD2, the table's D call, lacks a check against the DNA. TRBV1 is designated a pseudogene. The CDR3 spans 18 residues. CDR3 DNA: TGCACCAGCAGCCAAGAGGGGGCTAGCGGGGGGCTCACAGATACGCAGTATTTT. Residues: CTSSQEGASGGLTDTQYF.

The chain has TRBV7-9 and TRBJ2-3; D unclear. Germline V gives CDR1 SEHNR, CDR2 FQNEAQ (reference sequence). V dropped 5 bases and J dropped 2 bases, with 14 bases sitting between them. The CDR3 extends over 15 amino acids. CDR3 sequence reads: CASSVSSGHTDTQYF. In DNA, the CDR3 is TGTGCCAGCAGCGTATCCTCGGGCCACACAGATACGCAGTATTTT.

The rearrangement joins TRBV28 to TRBJ2-7; TRBD1 is a possible D gene (5 bases). Germline-derived CDR1 and CDR2 are MDHEN and SYDVKM. The ends were cut back, 7 bases at V and 3 bases at J, with 7 bases in the middle. CDR3 length: 11 amino acids. In DNA form, the CDR3 reads TGTGCCAGCATGGGGCGCTACGAGCAGTACTTC. It codes for CASMGRYEQYF.

The chain carries TRBV5-1 and TRBJ1-1; 7 bases are a match to TRBD1. Germline values: CDR1 SGHRS, CDR2 YFSETQ. The CDR3 loop spans 16 amino acids. V shed 2 bases, J shed 1 base, and the junction held 8 bases outside the gene matches. CDR3 coding DNA: TGCGCCAGCAGCTTCGGACAGGAAGGGTCGAACACTGAAGCTTTCTTT. Residues: CASSFGQEGSNTEAFF.

The chain joins TRBV4-1 to TRBJ1-4; D ambiguous. Looked up from germline, CDR1 is MGHRA and CDR2 is YSYEKL. V lost 6 bases and J 10 bases, leaving 9 bases between the germline ends. This CDR3 comprises 11 residues. Here the CDR3 reads CASSNAGKLFF. The CDR3 region has the DNA TGCGCCAGCAGTAACGCCGGAAAACTGTTTTTT.

The J gene is TRBJ1-5, the V gene TRBV6-1, with a tentative D call TRBD1 (6 bases). Germline values: CDR1 MNHNS, CDR2 SASEGT. Trimming took 2 bases from V and 2 from J, leaving 13 bases between them. The CDR3 runs to 16 residues. CDR3 sequence reads: CASSESSGEGNQPQHF. CDR3 nucleotide sequence: TGTGCCAGCAGTGAATCGTCAGGGGAGGGCAATCAGCCCCAGCATTTT.

The chain combines TRBV9 with TRBJ2-5; 10 bases agree with TRBD2. Germline V gives CDR1 SGDLS, CDR2 YYNGEE. The CDR3 is 17 residues long. The J segment lost 5 bases and the V segment lost 0 bases, leaving 10 bases of the junction unmatched. The CDR3 DNA reads TGTGCCAGCAGCGTAGGACCCCTAGCGGGGGCCGGGGAGACCCAGTACTTC. It codes for CASSVGPLAGAGETQYF.

This chain connects TRBV12-5 to TRBJ2-7; 16 bases agree with TRBD2. Trimming at V came to 5 bases and at J to 5 bases, leaving 12 bases not matched to a gene. Germline CDR1 LGHNT, CDR2 FRNRAP. This CDR3 contains 18 residues. Here the CDR3 reads CASGARWGLAGGPDEQYF. DNA of the CDR3: TGTGCTAGTGGTGCCCGATGGGGACTAGCGGGAGGGCCCGACGAGCAGTACTTC.

The genes are TRBV11-2 and TRBJ2-1, with 11 positions matching TRBD2. The CDR3 is made up of 16 amino acids. Germline assignment: CDR1 SGHAT and CDR2 FQNNGV. V was clipped by 5 bases and J by 5 bases; unmatched bases: 8. CDR3 residues: CASSNPGLAVNNEQFF. The CDR3 DNA reads TGTGCCAGCAGCAACCCGGGACTAGCGGTAAACAATGAGCAGTTCTTC. Full variable domain (rest looked up from reference TRBV11-2 and TRBJ2-1): EAGVAQSPRYKIIEKRQSVAFWCNPISGHATLYWYQQILGQGPKLLIQFQNNGVVDDSQLPKDRFSAERLKGVDSTLKIQPAKLEDSAVYLCASSNPGLAVNNEQFFGPGTRLTVL.

The chain links TRBV7-6 to TRBJ2-7, with no clear D. V gave up 0 bases and J gave up 4 bases, with 10 bases separating them. Germline V gene sequence: CDR1 SGHVS, CDR2 FNYEAQ. This CDR3 contains 14 residues. DNA of the CDR3: TGTGCCAGCAGCTTAGCTACGGACGGGTACGAGCAGTACTTC. Translation: CASSLATDGYEQYF.

The chain joins TRBV7-2 to TRBJ2-7; TRBD1 matches 9 bases. The CDR3 is 15 residues long. V shed 5 bases, J shed 2 bases, and the junction held 7 bases outside the gene matches. Germline CDR1 SGHTA, CDR2 FQGNSA. The CDR3 DNA sequence: TGTGCCAGCAGCGCTCGGGACAGGGCGACCTACGAGCAGTACTTC. Its protein is CASSARDRATYEQYF.

This sequence joins TRBV5-1 and TRBJ2-2; TRBD1 is a possible D gene (7 bases). Germline assignment: CDR1 SGHRS and CDR2 YFSETQ. With 2 bases removed from V and 0 bases from J, the gap between germline ends came to 17 bases. The CDR3 covers 18 residues. The CDR3 loop is CASSFGGRGAPNTGELFF. The CDR3 region has the DNA TGCGCCAGCAGCTTTGGGGGCAGGGGGGCCCCGAACACCGGGGAGCTGTTTTTT.

The genes are TRBV27 and TRBJ2-2, with TRBD2 identical over 8 bases. V was pared by 2 bases and J by 7 bases, with 15 bases of the junction left unmatched. Germline V gene data show CDR1 as MNHEY and CDR2 as SMNVEV (reference sequence). CDR3 length: 18 amino acids. The CDR3 DNA sequence: TGTGCCAGCAGTTTAGGGGTTTGGGCGGGGGGATATGTCGGGGAGCTGTTTTTT. It specifies CASSLGVWAGGYVGELFF.

This clone has just one count. The chain has TRBV9 and TRBJ2-7; D possibly corresponds to TRBD1 (6 bases). The germline CDR1 and CDR2 sequences are SGDLS and YYNGEE. The CDR3 runs to 14 residues. Trimming cost V 0 bases and J 2 bases, with 9 bases left between them. Written as DNA, the CDR3 is TGTGCCAGCAGCGTAGCCGGGACAACCTACGAGCAGTACTTC. This encodes CASSVAGTTYEQYF. The variable domain in full, completed from reference TRBV9 and TRBJ2-7, reads DSGVTQTPKHLITATGQRVTLRCSPRSGDLSVYWYQQSLDQGLQFLIQYYNGEERAKGNILERFSAQQFPDLHSELNLSSLELGDSALYFCASSVAGTTYEQYFGPGTRLTVT.

J is TRBJ2-7 and V is TRBV5-8, with D uncertain. V lost 7 bases and J 2 bases, leaving 16 bases between the germline ends. Per the germline V gene, CDR1 is SGHTS and CDR2 is YDEGEE. This CDR3 has 14 amino acids. The CDR3 DNA sequence: TGTGCCAGCGGAGAGTTCATATTTACCTACGAGCAGTACTTC. It yields the protein CASGEFIFTYEQYF.

The chain employs TRBV7-2 and TRBJ2-1, with 7 bases matching TRBD2. Germline lookup yields CDR1 SGHTA and CDR2 FQGNSA. The CDR3 is 16 residues long. The ends lost 2 bases at V and 5 bases at J; junction bases unmatched: 9. The chain's CDR3 is CASSLTLAGDHNEQFF. CDR3 nucleotide sequence: TGTGCCAGCAGCTTAACGCTGGCGGGAGATCACAATGAGCAGTTCTTC.

This chain connects TRBV2 to TRBJ2-1, with D perhaps matching TRBD1 or TRBD2 (5 bases each). The CDR3 runs 18 residues. The germline CDR1 and CDR2 sequences are SNHLY and FYNNEI. V lost 8 bases to trimming and J lost 0 bases, with 23 bases between them. Written as DNA, the CDR3 is TGTGCCAGCGCGATCAAAAAGCAATGGGGGAGCTCCTACAATGAGCAGTTCTTC. As protein: CASAIKKQWGSSYNEQFF.